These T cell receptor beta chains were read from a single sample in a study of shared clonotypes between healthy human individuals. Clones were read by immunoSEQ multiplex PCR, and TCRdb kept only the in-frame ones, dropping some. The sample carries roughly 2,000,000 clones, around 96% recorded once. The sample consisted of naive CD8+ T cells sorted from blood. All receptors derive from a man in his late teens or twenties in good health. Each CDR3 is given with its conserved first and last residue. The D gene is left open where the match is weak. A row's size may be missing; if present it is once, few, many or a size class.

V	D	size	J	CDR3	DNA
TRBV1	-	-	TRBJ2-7	CTSPLWTTFYEQYF	TGCACCAGCCCCTTGTGGACTACCTTCTACGAGCAGTACTTC
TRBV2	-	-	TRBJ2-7	CASSEGGWKYF	TGTGCCAGCAGTGAAGGGGGGTGGAAGTACTTC
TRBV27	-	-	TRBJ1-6	CASTTGGPTYNSPLHF	TGTGCCAGCACCACGGGGGGTCCTACCTATAATTCACCCCTCCACTTT
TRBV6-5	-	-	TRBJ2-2	CASSPFKNTGELFF	TGTGCCAGCAGTCCCTTCAAGAACACCGGGGAGCTGTTTTTT
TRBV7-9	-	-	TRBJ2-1	CASSLSVALSSYNEQFF	TGTGCCAGCAGCTTATCGGTAGCGCTGAGCTCCTACAATGAGCAGTTCTTC
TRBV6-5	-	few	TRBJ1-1	CASRANPGNTEAFF	TGTGCCAGCAGGGCGAATCCGGGGAACACTGAAGCTTTCTTT
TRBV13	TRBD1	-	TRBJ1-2	CASSPGQGASYGYTF	TGTGCCAGCAGCCCAGGACAGGGGGCTTCCTATGGCTACACCTTC
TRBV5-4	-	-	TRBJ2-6	CASSPVGAGANVLTF	TGTGCCAGCAGCCCTGTTGGGGCTGGGGCCAACGTCCTGACTTTC
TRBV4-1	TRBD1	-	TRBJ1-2	CASSQYQTGVVYGYTF	TGCGCCAGCAGCCAATACCAGACAGGGGTCGTCTATGGCTACACCTTC
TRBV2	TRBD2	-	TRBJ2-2	CASSEPRTSEGTGELFF	TGTGCCAGCAGTGAACCCCGGACTAGCGAGGGCACCGGGGAGCTGTTTTTT
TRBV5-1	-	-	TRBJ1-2	CASSSSEGLNYGYTF	TGCGCCAGCAGCTCTTCCGAGGGCCTTAACTATGGCTACACCTTC
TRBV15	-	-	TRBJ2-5	CATSRVVYSSETQYF	TGTGCCACCAGCAGAGTGGTGTACTCTTCGGAGACCCAGTACTTC
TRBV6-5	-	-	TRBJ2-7	CASGSSGSSYEQYF	TGTGCCAGCGGGAGTAGCGGAAGCTCCTACGAGCAGTACTTC
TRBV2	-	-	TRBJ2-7	CASGGDSTYEQYF	TGTGCCAGCGGGGGGGACAGTACCTACGAGCAGTACTTC
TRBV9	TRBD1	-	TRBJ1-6	CASSIGQGNSPLHF	TGTGCCAGCAGCATCGGACAGGGAAATTCACCCCTCCACTTT
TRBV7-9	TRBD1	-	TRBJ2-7	CASSSTGATHEQYF	TGTGCCAGCAGCTCGACAGGGGCCACCCACGAGCAGTACTTC
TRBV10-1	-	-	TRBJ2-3	CASSDSFSTDTQYF	TGCGCCAGCAGTGATAGCTTTAGCACAGATACGCAGTATTTT